These 30 T cell receptor beta chains came from one sample sequenced in a study of blood T cell repertoires in COVID-19. Method: immunoSEQ multiplex PCR; TCRdb's copy keeps in-frame clones and lacks some. Among more than 300,000 clones listed, roughly 91% were seen once. Specimen: PBMCs or T cells enriched from blood (not recorded which). The receptors shown here come from a woman aged 18-29 years who had recovered from COVID-19.

J is TRBJ2-7 and V is TRBV2; tentative D call: TRBD1 (6 bases). CDR1 is SNHLY and CDR2 is FYNNEI in the germline V gene. CDR3 size: 15 residues. V was shortened by 6 bases and J by 2 bases, with 17 bases between the two germline ends. The CDR3 sequence: CASSQATGYAYEQYF. In DNA, the CDR3 is TGTGCCAGCAGCCAGGCGACAGGTTATGCCTACGAGCAGTACTTC.

This sequence joins TRBV2 and TRBJ1-2; D gene ambiguous. Trimming took off 8 bases at V and 5 bases at J, with 15 bases between the two ends. Germline CDR1 reads SNHLY; CDR2 reads FYNNEI. CDR3 length: 13 amino acids. The CDR3 here is CASDSRLDYGYTF. In DNA, the CDR3 is TGTGCCAGCGACTCGCGGCTGGATTATGGCTACACCTTC.

The chain combines TRBV3-1 (or the pseudogene TRBV3-2) with TRBJ2-1; 10 bases are shared with TRBD2. CDR1 and CDR2 (germline): LGHDT, YNNKEL (reference sequence). This CDR3 region has 17 residues. V gave up 1 base and J gave up 2 bases; unmatched junction bases: 5. In nucleotides, the CDR3 is TGTGCCAGCAGCCAAGCAACTAGCGGGGAGACCTACAATGAGCAGTTCTTC. Protein product: CASSQATSGETYNEQFF.

In its sample, this clone was seen once. The rearrangement uses TRBV18 and TRBJ1-5, with TRBD1 as a possible D gene (5 bases). The germline V gene has CDR1 KGHSH and CDR2 LQKENI. V gave up 4 bases and J gave up 1 base, with 17 bases separating them. This CDR3 has 17 amino acids. The CDR3 DNA follows: TGTGCCAGCTCACGGGGAGGTGTGGGGGACAGCAATCAGCCCCAGCATTTT. It translates to CASSRGGVGDSNQPQHF.

This sequence joins TRBV2 and TRBJ1-6; D remains unclear. V was shortened by 8 bases and J by 10 bases, with 9 bases between the two germline ends. CDR3 length: 11 residues. Germline CDR1 SNHLY, CDR2 FYNNEI. The DNA for the CDR3 is TGTGCCAGCGTGAGCTCCTCACCCCTCCACTTT. It encodes CASVSSSPLHF. Full variable domain (missing parts from reference TRBV2 and TRBJ1-6): EPEVTQTPSHQVTQMGQEVILRCVPISNHLYFYWYRQILGQKVEFLVSFYNNEISEKSEIFDDQFSVERPDGSNFTLKIRSTKLEDSAMYFCASVSSSPLHFGNGTRLTVT.

This chain connects TRBV11-2 to TRBJ1-4; 7 bases are shared with TRBD1. The CDR3 covers 17 residues. V shed 5 bases, J shed 2 bases, and the junction held 11 bases outside the gene matches. Germline-derived CDR1 and CDR2 are SGHAT and FQNNGV. DNA for the CDR3: TGTGCCAGCAGCGCCCGACAGGGAGCGGGCACTAATGAAAAACTGTTTTTT. This sequence encodes CASSARQGAGTNEKLFF.

The CDR3 DNA reads TGTGCCAGCACTAATAGCCTAAGCTACGAGCAGTACTTC. Protein product: CASTNSLSYEQYF. V and J are TRBV27 and TRBJ2-7; D remains ambiguous. The CDR3 spans 13 residues. Germline CDR1 and CDR2: MNHEY and SMNVEV (reference sequence). V shed 7 bases and J shed 3 bases, with 13 bases lying between them.

The chain carries TRBV4-2 and TRBJ2-2; TRBD2 might be the D (5 bases). With 3 bases removed from V and 7 bases from J, the gap between germline ends came to 18 bases. Germline V gene lookup returns CDR1 LGHNA and CDR2 YNFKEQ. The CDR3 contains 16 residues. The CDR3 nucleotides are TGTGCCAGCAGCCACCACCTTGACGCCGGGGTCGGGGAGCTGTTTTTT. The encoded protein is CASSHHLDAGVGELFF.

V is TRBV10-1 and J is TRBJ2-3, with 11 nucleotides matching TRBD2. The CDR3 totals 15 residues. Germline CDR1 is WNHNN and CDR2 is SYGVQD (reference sequence). V lost 4 bases to trimming and J lost 1 base; unmatched junction nucleotides: 1. CDR3 in DNA: TGCGCCAGCAGTGTGGGACTAGCGGGCACAGATACGCAGTATTTT. The encoded protein is CASSVGLAGTDTQYF.

The chain has TRBV3-1 (or the pseudogene TRBV3-2) and TRBJ2-7; 7 nucleotides match TRBD2. The J segment lost 2 bases and the V segment lost 8 bases, leaving 12 bases of the junction unmatched. Per the germline V gene, CDR1 is LGHDT and CDR2 is YNNKEL (reference sequence). This CDR3 comprises 15 residues. The CDR3 here is CASSPGGQPAYEQYF. The CDR3 region has the DNA TGTGCCAGCTCACCGGGGGGTCAACCCGCCTACGAGCAGTACTTC.

This clone was recorded a few times. The genes are TRBV6-2 or TRBV6-3 and TRBJ2-4, with no clear D. V was cut by 0 bases and J by 7 bases, with 7 bases left in between. The CDR3 sequence is 13 residues long. Germline loops: CDR1 MNHEY, CDR2 SVGEGT. The CDR3 protein is CASSYSAPNIQYF. CDR3 nucleotides: TGTGCCAGCAGTTACTCGGCCCCGAACATTCAGTACTTC.

V is TRBV29-1 and J is TRBJ1-1, with D hard to call. Trimming pared 7 bases from V and 5 bases from J, leaving 17 bases between. Germline lookup yields CDR1 SQVTM and CDR2 ANQGSEA. CDR3 size: 13 residues. CDR3 residues: CSAVGSRGTEAFF. CDR3 nucleotides: TGCAGCGCCGTCGGTTCTCGAGGGACTGAAGCTTTCTTT.

This chain connects TRBV5-1 to TRBJ1-3, with D maybe TRBD1 (5 bases). This CDR3 comprises 15 residues. From germline, CDR1 is SGHRS and CDR2 YFSETQ. The V gene lost 3 bases and the J gene lost 0 bases, with 10 bases spanning the gap. CDR3 sequence (DNA): TGCGCCAGCAGCTACCAGGGCGGCTCTGGAAACACCATATATTTT. As protein: CASSYQGGSGNTIYF. The full variable domain, with the rest looked up from reference TRBV5-1 and TRBJ1-3, is KAGVTQTPRYLIKTRGQQVTLSCSPISGHRSVSWYQQTPGQGLQFLFEYFSETQRNKGNFPGRFSGRQFSNSRSEMNVSTLELGDSALYLCASSYQGGSGNTIYFGEGSWLTVV.

The chain couples TRBV9 to TRBJ2-7; D is possibly TRBD2 (6 bases). Germline assignment: CDR1 SGDLS and CDR2 YYNGEE. V was pared by 0 bases and J by 2 bases, with 12 bases between. CDR3 length equals 15 residues. CDR3 nucleotides: TGTGCCAGCAGCGTAGGGCGGGGTTCTACCTACGAGCAGTACTTC. This translates into CASSVGRGSTYEQYF.

The genes are TRBV30 and TRBJ1-4; D gene ambiguous. Deletions cut 5 bases from V and 4 bases from J, with 11 bases between. This CDR3 is built from 13 residues. From germline, CDR1 is GTSNPN and CDR2 SVGIG (reference sequence). The CDR3 DNA sequence: TGTGCCTGGCATGGAGTGTATAATGAAAAACTGTTTTTT. It yields the protein CAWHGVYNEKLFF.

The chain is built from TRBV3-1 (or the pseudogene TRBV3-2) and TRBJ1-3; a possible D gene is TRBD1 (6 bases). V lost 4 bases to trimming and J lost 0 bases, with 13 bases between them. This CDR3 is 16 amino acids long. CDR1 and CDR2 (germline): LGHDT, YNNKEL (reference sequence). CDR3 sequence reads: CASSLQGRTSGNTIYF. The CDR3 DNA reads as TGTGCCAGCAGCCTACAGGGACGGACCTCTGGAAACACCATATATTTT.

This clone was recorded once. CDR3 sequence reads: CASSQDRGRGGYTF. CDR3 nucleotides: TGTGCCAGCAGCCAAGACAGGGGGCGAGGTGGCTACACCTTC. The chain combines TRBV14 with TRBJ1-2; the match to TRBD1 covers 8 bases. CDR3 length: 14 residues. The germline CDR1 and CDR2 sequences are SGHDN and FVKESK. V trimming: 0 bases; J trimming: 7 bases; junction bases outside the gene matches: 4.

This sequence joins TRBV7-2 and TRBJ1-2, with TRBD1 as a possible D gene (6 bases). Germline-derived CDR1 and CDR2 are SGHTA and FQGNSA. The V end lost 6 bases, the J end lost 4 bases, and 12 bases lay between the germline ends. There are 13 residues in the CDR3. In DNA, the CDR3 is TGTGCCAGCAGTTGGACAGAAACCTATGGCTACACCTTC. Translated: CASSWTETYGYTF.

This clone was detected only once. The chain combines TRBV11-2 with TRBJ2-3; possible D gene TRBD1, 6 bases. The CDR3 sequence is 16 residues long. V shed 1 base and J shed 4 bases, with 15 bases lying between them. The germline CDR1 and CDR2 sequences are SGHAT and FQNNGV. This CDR3 reads CASSLGGRGSPDTQYF. Here the CDR3 DNA reads TGTGCCAGCAGCTTAGGCGGCAGGGGTAGTCCAGATACGCAGTATTTT.

The rearrangement uses TRBV9 and TRBJ2-5; D may be TRBD2 (7 bases). The CDR3 covers 14 residues. Trimming shortened V by 4 bases and J by 7 bases, and 17 bases separated the two germline ends. The germline V gene has CDR1 SGDLS and CDR2 YYNGEE. In DNA, the CDR3 is TGTGCCAGCAGCCCTCGAGGGGGGGTAGGGACCCAGTACTTC. Encoded protein: CASSPRGGVGTQYF. The variable domain in full, with the rest retrieved from reference TRBV9 and TRBJ2-5, is DSGVTQTPKHLITATGQRVTLRCSPRSGDLSVYWYQQSLDQGLQFLIQYYNGEERAKGNILERFSAQQFPDLHSELNLSSLELGDSALYFCASSPRGGVGTQYFGPGTRLLVL.

This sequence joins TRBV2 and TRBJ2-7; D ambiguous. CDR3 length: 12 amino acids. Germline CDR1 SNHLY, CDR2 FYNNEI. Deletions cut 2 bases from V and 4 bases from J, with 6 bases between. CDR3 residues: CASSERVYEQYF. The CDR3 region has the DNA TGTGCCAGCAGTGAACGGGTGTACGAGCAGTACTTC.

Comment on this clone: One end of the junction is discordant with germline, which a read error may explain. V gene TRBV7-7 combines with J gene TRBJ2-7; 10 bases line up with TRBD1. Per the germline V gene, CDR1 is SSHAT and CDR2 is FNYEAQ (reference sequence). The CDR3 is made up of 14 amino acids. The CDR3 DNA follows: TGTGCTAGCAGCTTCCGGGACAGGGGCGACGAGCAGTACTTC. Translating gives CASSFRDRGDEQYF.

V and J are TRBV6-4 and TRBJ1-6, with 7 bases identical to TRBD1. V trimming: 5 bases; J trimming: 0 bases; junction bases outside the gene matches: 4. The CDR3 is 16 amino acids. Germline V gene sequence: CDR1 MRHNA, CDR2 SNTAGT. The CDR3 loop reads CASSRDSSSYNSPLHF. CDR3 coding DNA: TGTGCCAGCAGTAGGGACAGCAGCTCCTATAATTCACCCCTCCACTTT.

V is TRBV7-9 and J is TRBJ2-2, with D tentatively TRBD1 (5 bases). The V and J ends lost 1 base and 0 bases respectively, with 15 bases between them. Germline V gene data show CDR1 as SEHNR and CDR2 as FQNEAQ (reference sequence). The CDR3 has 18 residues. CDR3: CASSLGTFASSNTGELFF. CDR3 coding DNA: TGTGCCAGCAGCTTAGGGACATTCGCCTCTTCGAACACCGGGGAGCTGTTTTTT.

This chain links TRBV4-1 with TRBJ2-1; 11 bases map to TRBD1. CDR1 is MGHRA and CDR2 is YSYEKL in the germline V gene. The V gene end was trimmed by 4 bases and the J gene end by 7 bases; junction bases not matched to a gene: 9. This CDR3 comprises 16 residues. The CDR3 region has the DNA TGCGCCAGCAGCCGACTGGACAGGGGGCTTGGTAATGAGCAGTTCTTC. This codes for CASSRLDRGLGNEQFF.

J is TRBJ1-2 and V is TRBV25-1; 8 nucleotides align to TRBD1. This CDR3 comprises 15 residues. Trimming at V came to 0 bases and at J to 3 bases, leaving 3 bases not matched to a gene. Per the germline V gene, CDR1 is MGHDK and CDR2 is SYGVNS. The CDR3 DNA reads TGTGCCAGCAGTGAATACGTACAGGGGGACTATGGCTACACCTTC. As protein: CASSEYVQGDYGYTF.

The chain uses TRBV24-1 and TRBJ1-2; D is possibly TRBD1 (6 bases). The CDR3 is 16 residues long. Germline V gene data show CDR1 as KGHDR and CDR2 as SFDVKD. The V end lost 7 bases, the J end lost 4 bases, and 21 bases lay between the germline ends. The CDR3 sequence: CATRVGLTGLSYGYTF. CDR3 nucleotide sequence: TGTGCCACCAGGGTCGGGTTAACAGGGTTAAGCTATGGCTACACCTTC.

The V and J genes are TRBV5-1 and TRBJ2-6; D may be TRBD1 (6 bases). V lost 0 bases and J 2 bases, leaving 9 bases between the germline ends. This CDR3 has 16 amino acids. Germline assignment: CDR1 SGHRS and CDR2 YFSETQ. The CDR3: CASSLAPGAGANVLTF. CDR3 DNA sequence: TGCGCCAGCAGCTTGGCCCCAGGGGCTGGGGCCAACGTCCTGACTTTC.

This chain links TRBV12-5 with TRBJ2-5, with 11 bases identical to TRBD2. Trimming cost V 2 bases and J 3 bases; bases outside gene matches: 8. CDR1 and CDR2 from the germline V gene are LGHNT and FRNRAP. The CDR3 is 17 amino acids. The CDR3 DNA sequence: TGTGCTAGTGGTTTGAGTTTAGCGGGGGGGCCTGAAGAGACCCAGTACTTC. Protein: CASGLSLAGGPEETQYF. The full variable domain, completed using reference TRBV12-5 and TRBJ2-5, is DARVTQTPRHKVTEMGQEVTMRCQPILGHNTVFWYRQTMMQGLELLAYFRNRAPLDDSGMPKDRFSAEMPDATLATLKIQPSEPRDSAVYFCASGLSLAGGPEETQYFGPGTRLLVL.

V is TRBV19 and J is TRBJ2-4; 10 bases agree with TRBD2. Trimming took 7 bases from V and 6 from J; bases not matched to a gene: 6. Germline V gene lookup returns CDR1 LNHDA and CDR2 SQIVND (reference sequence). CDR3 size: 14 residues. CDR3 sequence (DNA): TGTGCCAGTATAAGCGGGGGGGCTGGAAACATTCAGTACTTC. This encodes CASISGGAGNIQYF.